Following are 15 T cell receptor beta chains from one sample sequenced in a study of spatial heterogeneity in lung cancer. Time point in this sample: sample taken at primary tumor resection. Unsorted whole RNA of tumor, nontumor lung or frozen PBMC was sequenced. Each CDR3 protein is one row after TCRdb ran MiXCR on the 5' RACE reads. The table lists 5,000 to 5,500 distinct CDR3 sequences, 30% to 40% of them singletons, with 3% to 4% in the top ten. The specimen comprised PBMCs, sampled at surgery. The receptors originated from a female donor with early-stage non-small cell lung cancer.

With regard to this clonotype: The library was designed around alpha chains, so this beta chain is a stray read whose abundance carries little weight. The chain combines TRBV6-2 or TRBV6-3 with TRBJ2-5, with D uncertain. The CDR3 runs to 15 residues. The V end lost 2 bases, the J end lost 3 bases, and 13 bases lay between the germline ends. Germline CDR1 MNHEY, CDR2 SVGEGT. This CDR3 reads CASSYGQPQKETQYF. CDR3 in DNA: TGTGCCAGCAGTTACGGTCAGCCACAGAAAGAGACCCAGTACTTC.

Worth noting for this clonotype: This beta chain is a stray read from a library made for alpha chains; its abundance is not meaningful. The CDR3 DNA is TGTGCCAGTAGTAATCCGGCCCAAGAGACCCAGTACTTC. Residues: CASSNPAQETQYF. The chain couples TRBV19 to TRBJ2-5; no clear D gene. In germline, CDR1 is LNHDA, CDR2 SQIVND (reference sequence). V gave up 4 bases and J gave up 1 base, with 7 bases separating them. The CDR3 runs 13 residues.

For this clonotype: As an off-target read in a library built for alpha chains, this beta chain has a frequency of little significance. V usage is TRBV13 and J usage is TRBJ2-7, with D possibly TRBD1 on 5 matching bases. Germline V CDR1 and CDR2: PRHDT, FYEKMQ (reference sequence). This CDR3 spans 14 amino acids. V was pared by 2 bases and J by 7 bases, with 15 bases between. CDR3 coding DNA: TGTGCCAGCAGCTTAATGGACAACCCCCTTGAGCAGTACTTC. Amino acids: CASSLMDNPLEQYF.

This clonotype turned up a few times. A library made for alpha chains picked up this beta chain off target, so its size means little. The genes are TRBV12-3 or TRBV12-4 and TRBJ2-1, with D possibly TRBD2 on 7 matching bases. CDR3 length equals 18 residues. Trimming cost V 3 bases and J 3 bases, with 21 bases left between them. CDR3 sequence reads: CASSFPAGAVRGYNEQFF. The CDR3 region has the DNA TGTGCCAGCAGTTTCCCCGCGGGGGCAGTTCGGGGCTACAATGAGCAGTTCTTC.

This clonotype was observed a few times. Found in a library prepared for alpha chains, this beta chain is an off-target read, and its abundance has little meaning. The rearrangement links TRBV6-5 to TRBJ2-6; no firm D call. Trimming took off 4 bases at V and 2 bases at J, with 0 bases between the two ends. The germline CDR1 and CDR2 sequences are MNHEY and SVGAGI. CDR3 length: 12 residues. CDR3: CASSSGANVLTF. The CDR3 region has the DNA TGTGCCAGCAGTTCTGGGGCCAACGTCCTGACTTTC.

Turning to this clonotype: Since it is a stray read in a library aimed at alpha chains, this beta chain has a size that is not meaningful. The rearrangement uses TRBV28 and TRBJ2-5; D is unclear. This CDR3 spans 12 amino acids. V gave up 4 bases and J gave up 8 bases, with 11 bases separating them. The germline V gene has CDR1 MDHEN and CDR2 SYDVKM. The CDR3 sequence: CASSSLWETQYF. DNA for the CDR3: TGTGCCAGCAGTTCCCTCTGGGAAACCCAGTACTTC.

The table lists this clonotype with a few counts. A library made for alpha chains picked up this beta chain off target, so its size means little. V and J are TRBV11-2 and TRBJ2-7, with a possible D match to TRBD2 (6 bases). V gave up 0 bases and J gave up 7 bases, with 13 bases separating them. Germline V CDR1 and CDR2: SGHAT, FQNNGV. This CDR3 spans 14 amino acids. The CDR3 reads CASSLESGAGEQYF. DNA of the CDR3: TGTGCCAGCAGCTTAGAGTCCGGGGCGGGGGAGCAGTACTTC.

In its sample, this clonotype was seen a few times. This beta chain slipped into a library made for alpha chains as a stray read, so its size is not meaningful. The V and J genes are TRBV3-1 and TRBJ2-7; D possibly corresponds to TRBD2 (6 bases). The CDR3 has 14 residues. Germline lookup yields CDR1 LGHDT and CDR2 YNNKEL (reference sequence). Trimming took 3 bases from V and 2 from J, leaving 11 bases between them. For the CDR3, the DNA is TGTGCCAGCAGCCACTATGGCGGGGCCTACGAGCAGTACTTC. Amino acids: CASSHYGGAYEQYF.

As to this clonotype: The library was built for alpha chains, so this beta chain is an off-target read and its size means little. V is TRBV7-9 and J is TRBJ2-5; 7 positions agree with TRBD2. V shed 5 bases and J 1 base; nucleotides not matched to a gene: 13. The CDR3 length is 17 residues. In germline, CDR1 is SEHNR, CDR2 FQNEAQ (reference sequence). CDR3 nucleotides: TGTGCCAGCAGCCAAATGGCGGGGGTGCGGGCCCAAGAGACCCAGTACTTC. This sequence encodes CASSQMAGVRAQETQYF.

There are a few counts of this clonotype. This beta chain is an unintended read in a library built for alpha chains; its size means little. The chain recombines TRBV19 with TRBJ2-3; D perhaps matches TRBD2 (5 bases). Germline assignment: CDR1 LNHDA and CDR2 SQIVND (reference sequence). V was clipped by 8 bases and J by 2 bases, with 8 bases between them. This CDR3 region has 12 residues. The CDR3 nucleotides are TGTGCCAGTTCCGGGATCACAGATACGCAGTATTTT. It translates to CASSGITDTQYF.

This clonotype showed up just a few times. With the library built for alpha chains, this beta chain is off target and its frequency is not meaningful. V is TRBV5-1 and J is TRBJ2-3; D is ambiguous. This CDR3 has 11 amino acids. CDR1 and CDR2 from the germline V gene are SGHRS and YFSETQ. Deletions cut 4 bases from V and 7 bases from J, with 7 bases between. The CDR3 nucleotides are TGCGCCAGCAGCGGGATCAATACGCAGTATTTT. Its translation is CASSGINTQYF. The full variable domain, its missing parts supplied by reference TRBV5-1 and TRBJ2-3, is KAGVTQTPRYLIKTRGQQVTLSCSPISGHRSVSWYQQTPGQGLQFLFEYFSETQRNKGNFPGRFSGRQFSNSRSEMNVSTLELGDSALYLCASSGINTQYFGPGTRLTVL.

This clonotype was observed a few times. For a library built for alpha chains, this beta chain is a stray read; little rests on its size. This rearrangement joins TRBV15 to TRBJ2-1; 7 positions agree with TRBD2. With V trimmed by 6 bases and J by 12 bases, 11 bases remained unmatched. This CDR3 region has 13 residues. Germline CDR1 LNHNV, CDR2 YYDKDF (reference sequence). The CDR3 DNA is TGTGCCACCAGGGCTCTAGCGGACCTGGGGCAGTTCTTC. It encodes CATRALADLGQFF.

Concerning this clonotype: Because the library targeted alpha chains, this beta chain is an off-target read whose size means little. The chain recombines TRBV2 with TRBJ2-1, with 9 bases identical to TRBD2. Germline CDR1 is SNHLY and CDR2 is FYNNEI. Germline trimming cut 7 bases from V and 15 bases from J; bases unmatched to any gene: 16. The CDR3 runs to 14 residues. The CDR3 DNA follows: TGTGCCAGCAAATCAACTAGCGGGTTATCGGTAGGGTTCTTC. This codes for CASKSTSGLSVGFF.

A word on this clonotype: In a library made to pick up alpha chains, this beta chain is a stray read with a size that means little. V and J are TRBV30 and TRBJ2-3; D gene unclear. Germline CDR1 and CDR2: GTSNPN and SVGIG (reference sequence). There are 14 residues in the CDR3. V gave up 4 bases and J gave up 6 bases, with 17 bases separating them. The CDR3 coding sequence is TGTGCCTGGATTTCTGGGTCCCAATCGGATACGCAGTATTTT. Amino acids: CAWISGSQSDTQYF.

This clonotype was found a few times. A library made for alpha chains picked up this beta chain off target, so its size means little. The chain is built from TRBV7-2 and TRBJ2-5; D unclear. The CDR3 length is 12 residues. Deletions cut 5 bases from V and 5 bases from J, with 9 bases between. Germline loops: CDR1 SGHTA, CDR2 FQGNSA. The CDR3 region is CASSPQQETQYF. In DNA, the CDR3 is TGTGCCAGCAGCCCTCAACAGGAGACCCAGTACTTC.